Listed here are 2 T cell receptor beta chains from one sample, sequenced in a study of blood T cell repertoires in COVID-19. TCRdb's table, derived via immunoSEQ multiplex PCR, lists solely in-frame clones and lacks some. The sample lists about 150,000 clones, around 85% occurring once. The sample was peripheral blood. The source of these receptors is a man aged 80 or over with COVID-19, enrolled during active disease.

This clone appeared a few times. The V gene is TRBV2, the J gene TRBJ1-1, with a tentative D call TRBD1 (5 bases). The V end lost 3 bases, the J end lost 2 bases, and 10 bases lay between the germline ends. Germline lookup yields CDR1 SNHLY and CDR2 FYNNEI. The CDR3 is 14 amino acids. The CDR3 DNA reads TGTGCCAGCAGTGAGGGGCGCCTCAACACTGAAGCTTTCTTT. Translating it yields CASSEGRLNTEAFF.

V gene TRBV27 combines with J gene TRBJ2-2; D not certain. Germline V gives CDR1 MNHEY, CDR2 SMNVEV (reference sequence). V was trimmed by 7 bases and J by 2 bases, leaving 8 bases between them. The CDR3 is 13 residues long. The CDR3 DNA is TGTGCCAGCACCCTCCTTAACACCGGGGAGCTGTTTTTT. Protein: CASTLLNTGELFF.